This T cell receptor (beta chain) was observed in a study of early T cells in non-severe SARS-CoV-2 infection. Study context: Chains were unpaired, as sequencing was done on bulk RNA from unsorted whole blood.

Attachment of unique molecular identifiers to individual cDNA molecules was performed. Each CDR3 protein gets one entry after TCRdb re-called the 5' RACE reads with MiXCR. This repertoire shows 85,000 to 120,000 distinct CDR3 sequences, around 13% found once; its top ten account for about 6.2%. V trimming: 6 bases; J trimming: 3 bases; junction bases outside the gene matches: 13. This CDR3 region has 16 residues. Germline-derived CDR1 and CDR2 are MDHEN and SYDVKM. This receptor was identified in an adult who was a healthcare worker with PCR-confirmed SARS-CoV-2 infection or an uninfected control (not recorded which). V is TRBV28 and J is TRBJ2-7; 8 nucleotides line up with TRBD2. The sequenced sample was whole blood. CDR3 loop: CASSPGGKRDYYEQYF. CDR3 DNA: TGTGCCAGCAGCCCGGGGGGGAAGCGGGACTACTACGAGCAGTACTTC.